Listed below are T cell receptor beta chains from one sample, sequenced in a study of OX40 agonist ivuxolimab in advanced cancers. TCRdb keeps only in-frame clones here, not all; method: immunoSEQ multiplex PCR. The profile shows around 30,000 clones, around 90% of them singletons. The sample here was CD4+ or CD8+ T cells sorted from blood, taken in a trial of the OX40 agonist ivuxolimab. These TCRs come from an adult with an advanced solid tumor such as melanoma, head and neck, liver or kidney cancer. The CDR3 runs from the conserved cysteine through the conserved F or W. Each record gives: D gene, clone size, J gene, V gene, CDR3 DNA, CDR3 protein. The D gene is left open where the match is weak. Expanded clones get a size class; other rows say once, few or many, or leave the size out.

d_gene: .
abundance: .
j_gene: TRBJ2-7
v_gene: TRBV5-6
CDR3nt: TGTGCCAGCAGCTCAACAGGTTCCTACGAGCAGTACTTC
CDR3aa: CASSSTGSYEQYF

d_gene: TRBD1
abundance: .
j_gene: TRBJ2-3
v_gene: TRBV5-6
CDR3nt: TGTGCCAGCAGGTCGACAGGGACCGATACGCAGTATTTT
CDR3aa: CASRSTGTDTQYF

d_gene: .
abundance: .
j_gene: TRBJ2-1
v_gene: TRBV4-1
CDR3nt: TGCGCCAGCAGCCAAGATAGGGGGTTGGGGTTTGAGCAGTTCTTC
CDR3aa: CASSQDRGLGFEQFF

d_gene: TRBD1
abundance: .
j_gene: TRBJ1-6
v_gene: TRBV27
CDR3nt: TGTGCCAGCAGTTCAGGACAGGGGAATTCACCCCTCCACTTT
CDR3aa: CASSSGQGNSPLHF

d_gene: .
abundance: .
j_gene: TRBJ2-6
v_gene: TRBV2
CDR3nt: TGTGCCAGCAGTGTGGGCCCCGCTATCGCTGGGGCCAACGTCCTGACTTTC
CDR3aa: CASSVGPAIAGANVLTF

d_gene: TRBD1
abundance: .
j_gene: TRBJ2-7
v_gene: TRBV7-7
CDR3nt: TGTGCCAGCAGTCTCGGACAGGGGAGCCAGTACGAGCAGTACTTC
CDR3aa: CASSLGQGSQYEQYF

d_gene: TRBD2
abundance: .
j_gene: TRBJ2-1
v_gene: TRBV13
CDR3nt: TGTGCCAGCAGCCTAAGGACTAGCGGGGGGGCTTACAATGAGCAGTTCTTC
CDR3aa: CASSLRTSGGAYNEQFF

d_gene: .
abundance: once
j_gene: TRBJ1-2
v_gene: TRBV9
CDR3nt: TGTGCCAGCAGTACCGCCCTTCGGGACACTGATCGAAGCTACACCTTC
CDR3aa: CASSTALRDTDRSYTF

d_gene: TRBD1
abundance: .
j_gene: TRBJ1-5
v_gene: TRBV7-9
CDR3nt: TGTGCCAGCAGCGTCGGGACAGGGGGTAATCAGCCCCAGCATTTT
CDR3aa: CASSVGTGGNQPQHF

d_gene: .
abundance: .
j_gene: TRBJ2-3
v_gene: TRBV4-3
CDR3nt: TGCGCCAGCAGCCTTAGGCTGCTGGCGACCGGAGATACGCAGTATTTT
CDR3aa: CASSLRLLATGDTQYF

d_gene: TRBD1
abundance: .
j_gene: TRBJ2-3
v_gene: TRBV11-3
CDR3nt: TGTGCCAGCAGCAGTCGTATGTCGACAGGGCTCACAGATACGCAGTATTTT
CDR3aa: CASSSRMSTGLTDTQYF

d_gene: .
abundance: .
j_gene: TRBJ2-2
v_gene: TRBV28
CDR3nt: TGTGCCAGCAGTTTTATGACACCCGCGAACACCGGGGAGCTGTTTTTT
CDR3aa: CASSFMTPANTGELFF

d_gene: TRBD2
abundance: .
j_gene: TRBJ2-5
v_gene: TRBV25-1
CDR3nt: TGTGCCAGCAGTGTATCGGCGGGGGGGCTTCAAGAGACCCAGTACTTC
CDR3aa: CASSVSAGGLQETQYF

d_gene: TRBD2
abundance: .
j_gene: TRBJ2-3
v_gene: TRBV4-3
CDR3nt: TGCGCCAGCAGCCAAGGGACTAGCGGAGCAGATACGCAGTATTTT
CDR3aa: CASSQGTSGADTQYF

d_gene: .
abundance: .
j_gene: TRBJ2-7
v_gene: TRBV4-3
CDR3nt: TGCGCCAGCAGCCAAGATCGGGGGGGACAGGGCTCCTACGAGCAGTACTTC
CDR3aa: CASSQDRGGQGSYEQYF

d_gene: .
abundance: .
j_gene: TRBJ1-4
v_gene: TRBV27
CDR3nt: TGTGCCAGCAGTTATCGAGGGAATGGGGAAAAACTGTTTTTT
CDR3aa: CASSYRGNGEKLFF

d_gene: .
abundance: .
j_gene: TRBJ1-1
v_gene: TRBV5-5
CDR3nt: TGTGCCAGCAGCGCCCCGGGGGGGACTGAAGCTTTCTTT
CDR3aa: CASSAPGGTEAFF

d_gene: TRBD1
abundance: .
j_gene: TRBJ1-2
v_gene: TRBV10-1
CDR3nt: TGCGCCAGCAGTACAGGGGGAAGATCGCGAGACCTATGCTACACCTTC
CDR3aa: CASSTGGRSRDLCYTF

d_gene: TRBD1
abundance: .
j_gene: TRBJ2-7
v_gene: TRBV11-2
CDR3nt: TGTGCCAGCAGCTTAGGGACAGGGGGCTCTCGGTATTACGAGCAGTACTTC
CDR3aa: CASSLGTGGSRYYEQYF

d_gene: TRBD2
abundance: .
j_gene: TRBJ2-1
v_gene: TRBV2
CDR3nt: TGTGCCAGCAGTGAACGCCGACTAGCAATCGATGAGCAGTTCTTC
CDR3aa: CASSERRLAIDEQFF

d_gene: .
abundance: .
j_gene: TRBJ2-3
v_gene: TRBV2
CDR3nt: TGTGCCAGCAGGAGAGATACGCAGTATTTT
CDR3aa: CASRRDTQYF

d_gene: .
abundance: .
j_gene: TRBJ1-3
v_gene: TRBV29-1
CDR3nt: TGCAGCGTAGACAGCCTATATTTT
CDR3aa: CSVDSLYF

d_gene: TRBD1
abundance: .
j_gene: TRBJ2-7
v_gene: TRBV7-9
CDR3nt: TGTGCCAGCAGCCAGGGGGCGGGTGAGCAGTACTTC
CDR3aa: CASSQGAGEQYF

d_gene: .
abundance: .
j_gene: TRBJ2-1
v_gene: TRBV9
CDR3nt: TGTGCCAGCAGCGGACAGGACTTTGAGCAGTTCTTC
CDR3aa: CASSGQDFEQFF

d_gene: .
abundance: once
j_gene: TRBJ1-6
v_gene: TRBV9
CDR3nt: TGTGCCAGCAGCCCACGACAGAATTCACCCCTCCACTTT
CDR3aa: CASSPRQNSPLHF

d_gene: TRBD1
abundance: .
j_gene: TRBJ2-7
v_gene: TRBV5-1
CDR3nt: TGCGCCAGCAGCTTGACAGGGGGCGACTACGAGCAGTACTTC
CDR3aa: CASSLTGGDYEQYF

d_gene: TRBD1
abundance: .
j_gene: TRBJ2-7
v_gene: TRBV9
CDR3nt: TGTGCCAGCAGCGTCACAGGGGGCGCAAAAGCAGAGCAGTACTTC
CDR3aa: CASSVTGGAKAEQYF

d_gene: .
abundance: .
j_gene: TRBJ1-2
v_gene: TRBV7-6
CDR3nt: TGTGCCAGCAGCTTAGGGGCCGGGACTGCAGTCGCTAACTATGGCTACACCTTC
CDR3aa: CASSLGAGTAVANYGYTF

d_gene: TRBD1
abundance: .
j_gene: TRBJ1-1
v_gene: TRBV18
CDR3nt: TGTGCCAGCTCATCCCCCTTAGACAGGGGGAACACTGAAGCTTTCTTT
CDR3aa: CASSSPLDRGNTEAFF

d_gene: TRBD1
abundance: once
j_gene: TRBJ2-6
v_gene: TRBV7-9
CDR3nt: TGTGCCAGCAGCGCGGGGACAGGGCCAATCTCTGGGGCCAACGTCCTGACTTTC
CDR3aa: CASSAGTGPISGANVLTF

d_gene: TRBD1
abundance: .
j_gene: TRBJ1-6
v_gene: TRBV14
CDR3nt: TGTGCCAGCAGCCAAGGGACAGGGGATGATTCACCCCTCCACTTT
CDR3aa: CASSQGTGDDSPLHF

d_gene: .
abundance: .
j_gene: TRBJ2-5
v_gene: TRBV28
CDR3nt: TGTGCCAGCAGTTTTTTTACAGAAGAGACCCAGTACTTC
CDR3aa: CASSFFTEETQYF

d_gene: TRBD2
abundance: .
j_gene: TRBJ2-7
v_gene: TRBV7-8
CDR3nt: TGTGCCAGCAGCACTTTAGCGGGGGGGCAGTCCTACGAGCAGTACTTC
CDR3aa: CASSTLAGGQSYEQYF

d_gene: .
abundance: .
j_gene: TRBJ1-2
v_gene: TRBV6-1
CDR3nt: TGTGCCAGCAGTGAAGGTGATCATCATGGCTACACCTTC
CDR3aa: CASSEGDHHGYTF

d_gene: .
abundance: once
j_gene: TRBJ2-7
v_gene: TRBV4-3
CDR3nt: TGCGCCAGCAGCCAAGTTAAGGACGGCCCAGGCGGGGAGCAGTACTTC
CDR3aa: CASSQVKDGPGGEQYF

d_gene: TRBD2
abundance: .
j_gene: TRBJ2-7
v_gene: TRBV10-1
CDR3nt: TGCGCCAGCAGTGCCGTTGTACGTGCTAGCGGGGGGAGATCAAACGAGCAGTACTTC
CDR3aa: CASSAVVRASGGRSNEQYF

d_gene: .
abundance: .
j_gene: TRBJ1-4
v_gene: TRBV27
CDR3nt: TGTGCCAGCAGCCCTGAGACAGCAACTAATGAAAAACTGTTTTTT
CDR3aa: CASSPETATNEKLFF

d_gene: TRBD1
abundance: .
j_gene: TRBJ2-2
v_gene: TRBV19
CDR3nt: TGTGCCAGTAGTACGGGGACAGGAGCGAACACCGGGGAGCTGTTTTTT
CDR3aa: CASSTGTGANTGELFF

d_gene: .
abundance: .
j_gene: TRBJ1-2
v_gene: TRBV5-1
CDR3nt: TGCGCCAGCAGTACTACAGGGATGGCTAACTATGGCTACACCTTC
CDR3aa: CASSTTGMANYGYTF

d_gene: TRBD1
abundance: .
j_gene: TRBJ2-7
v_gene: TRBV25-1
CDR3nt: TGTGCCAGCAGTAACCTTGACGAGGGGACAGGAAAGTACGAGCAGTACTTC
CDR3aa: CASSNLDEGTGKYEQYF

d_gene: .
abundance: .
j_gene: TRBJ1-3
v_gene: TRBV6-5
CDR3nt: TGTGCCAGCAGTTGGGACGTCTCTGGAAACACCATATATTTT
CDR3aa: CASSWDVSGNTIYF

d_gene: .
abundance: .
j_gene: TRBJ1-1
v_gene: TRBV5-1
CDR3nt: TGCGCCAGCAGCGTGGACAGCCAGAACACTGAAGCTTTCTTT
CDR3aa: CASSVDSQNTEAFF

d_gene: TRBD2
abundance: .
j_gene: TRBJ2-3
v_gene: TRBV10-3
CDR3nt: TGTGCCATCAGTCTTCGACTAGCGGGGCAACCTAGCACAGATACGCAGTATTTT
CDR3aa: CAISLRLAGQPSTDTQYF

d_gene: .
abundance: .
j_gene: TRBJ2-7
v_gene: TRBV7-6
CDR3nt: TGTGCCAGCAGCCTCTACGACCACGAGCAGTACTTC
CDR3aa: CASSLYDHEQYF

d_gene: TRBD1
abundance: .
j_gene: TRBJ2-6
v_gene: TRBV27
CDR3nt: TGTGCCAGCAGTTCGACAGGGGGCGCGGTTGGGGCCAACGTCCTGACTTTC
CDR3aa: CASSSTGGAVGANVLTF

d_gene: .
abundance: .
j_gene: TRBJ1-4
v_gene: TRBV28
CDR3nt: TGTGCCAGCAGTGACTTGTGGGGCACTAATGAAAAACTGTTTTTT
CDR3aa: CASSDLWGTNEKLFF

d_gene: .
abundance: .
j_gene: TRBJ1-1
v_gene: TRBV27
CDR3nt: TGTGCCAGCAGTCTAAACGGGCCAGATGCAGAGGCTTTCTTT
CDR3aa: CASSLNGPDAEAFF

d_gene: TRBD1
abundance: .
j_gene: TRBJ1-1
v_gene: TRBV30
CDR3nt: TGTGCCTGGAAGACAGGGGGAAACACTGAAGCTTTCTTT
CDR3aa: CAWKTGGNTEAFF

d_gene: .
abundance: .
j_gene: TRBJ2-7
v_gene: TRBV7-3
CDR3nt: TGTGCCAGCAGCTTATCCAGGGGCGCTTACGAGCAGTACTTC
CDR3aa: CASSLSRGAYEQYF

d_gene: .
abundance: .
j_gene: TRBJ2-7
v_gene: TRBV20-1
CDR3nt: TGCAGTGCTAGAGTGTACGAGCAGTACTTC
CDR3aa: CSARVYEQYF

d_gene: .
abundance: .
j_gene: TRBJ2-3
v_gene: TRBV5-6
CDR3nt: TGTGCCAGCAGCACCGCGGGCAACACGCAGTATTTT
CDR3aa: CASSTAGNTQYF

d_gene: TRBD1
abundance: .
j_gene: TRBJ2-5
v_gene: TRBV7-9
CDR3nt: TGTGCCAGCAGCTCCGACAGGGGAGTACGAGAGACCCAGTACTTC
CDR3aa: CASSSDRGVRETQYF